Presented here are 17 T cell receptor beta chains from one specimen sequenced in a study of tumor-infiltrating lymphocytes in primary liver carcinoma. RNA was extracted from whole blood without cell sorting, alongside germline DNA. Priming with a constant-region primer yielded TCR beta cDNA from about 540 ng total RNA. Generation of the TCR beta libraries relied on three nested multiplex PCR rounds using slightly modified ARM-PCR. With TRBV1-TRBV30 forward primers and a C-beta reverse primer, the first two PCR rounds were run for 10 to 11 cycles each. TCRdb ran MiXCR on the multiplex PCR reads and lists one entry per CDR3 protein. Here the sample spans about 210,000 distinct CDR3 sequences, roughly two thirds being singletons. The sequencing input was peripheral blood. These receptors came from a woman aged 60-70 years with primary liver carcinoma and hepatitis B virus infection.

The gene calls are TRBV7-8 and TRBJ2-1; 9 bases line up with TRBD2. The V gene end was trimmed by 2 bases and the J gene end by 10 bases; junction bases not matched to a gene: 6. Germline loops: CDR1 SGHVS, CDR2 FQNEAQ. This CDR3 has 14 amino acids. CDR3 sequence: CASSLQREVPEQFF. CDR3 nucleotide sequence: TGTGCCAGCAGCTTACAGCGGGAGGTACCGGAGCAGTTCTTC.

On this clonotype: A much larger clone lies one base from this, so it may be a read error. The CDR3 is CAIRGTGTYSPPHF. DNA of the CDR3: TGTGCCATCCGAGGGACAGGGACCTATTCACCCCCCCACTTT. The chain is built from TRBV10-3 and TRBJ1-6, with 9 bases fitting TRBD1. CDR1 ENHRY and CDR2 SYGVKD come from the germline V gene. The CDR3 loop spans 14 amino acids.

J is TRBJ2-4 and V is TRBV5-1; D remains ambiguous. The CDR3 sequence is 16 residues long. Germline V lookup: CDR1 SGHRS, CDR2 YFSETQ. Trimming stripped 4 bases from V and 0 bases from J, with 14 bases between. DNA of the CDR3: TGCGCCAGCAGCCCACCGACTCGCGGAGCCAAAAACATTCAGTACTTC. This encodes CASSPPTRGAKNIQYF.

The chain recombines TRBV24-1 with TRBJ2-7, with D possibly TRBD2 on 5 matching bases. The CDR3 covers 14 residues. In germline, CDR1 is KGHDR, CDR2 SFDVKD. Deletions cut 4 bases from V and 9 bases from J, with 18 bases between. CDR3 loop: CATSEMASASGQYF. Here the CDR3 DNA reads TGTGCCACCAGTGAGATGGCCAGCGCCAGCGGGCAGTACTTC.

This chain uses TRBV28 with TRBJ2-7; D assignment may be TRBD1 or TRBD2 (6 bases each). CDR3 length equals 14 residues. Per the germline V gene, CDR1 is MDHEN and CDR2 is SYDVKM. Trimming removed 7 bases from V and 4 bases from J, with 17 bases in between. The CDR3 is CASTLGGGQYEQYF. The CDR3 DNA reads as TGTGCCAGCACTCTCGGAGGGGGGCAATACGAGCAGTACTTC.

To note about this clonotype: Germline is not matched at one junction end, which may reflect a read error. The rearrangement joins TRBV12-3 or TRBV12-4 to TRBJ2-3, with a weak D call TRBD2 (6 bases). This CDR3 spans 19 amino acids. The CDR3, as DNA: TGTGTCAGCAGTTTAGTCCCCCCCCCCGCGGGGCGAGACCCAGATACGCAGTATTTT. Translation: CVSSLVPPPAGRDPDTQYF.

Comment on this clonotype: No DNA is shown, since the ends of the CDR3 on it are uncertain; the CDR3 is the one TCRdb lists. The CDR3 loop reads CASSFSWGLGNQPLHF. The chain links TRBV7-4 to TRBJ1-5; no DNA check was done on the table's D call, TRBD1. The CDR3 is made up of 16 amino acids, end residues included. Germline V lookup: CDR1 SGHVT, CDR2 SQSDAQ.

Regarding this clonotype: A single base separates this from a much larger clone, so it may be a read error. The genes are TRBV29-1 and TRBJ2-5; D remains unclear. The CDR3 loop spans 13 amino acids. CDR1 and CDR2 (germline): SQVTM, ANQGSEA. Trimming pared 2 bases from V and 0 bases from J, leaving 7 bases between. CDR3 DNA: TGCAGCGTTGAATATAAGGACCAAGAGACCCAGTACTTC. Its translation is CSVEYKDQETQYF.

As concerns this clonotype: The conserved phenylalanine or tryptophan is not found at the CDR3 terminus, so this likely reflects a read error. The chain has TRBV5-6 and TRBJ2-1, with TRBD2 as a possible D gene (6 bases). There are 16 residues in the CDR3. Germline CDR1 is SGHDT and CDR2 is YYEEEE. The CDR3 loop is CASTLWQGAGYNEQFL. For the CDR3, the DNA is TGTGCCAGCACCTTGTGGCAGGGCGCGGGGTACAATGAGCAGTTCCTC.

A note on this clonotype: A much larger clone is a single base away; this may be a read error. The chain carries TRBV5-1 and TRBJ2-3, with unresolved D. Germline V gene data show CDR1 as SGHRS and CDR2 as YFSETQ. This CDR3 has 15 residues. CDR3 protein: CASSLAVLSIDTQYF. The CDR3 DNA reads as TGCGCCAGCAGCTTGGCGGTATTAAGCATAGATACGCAGTATTTT.

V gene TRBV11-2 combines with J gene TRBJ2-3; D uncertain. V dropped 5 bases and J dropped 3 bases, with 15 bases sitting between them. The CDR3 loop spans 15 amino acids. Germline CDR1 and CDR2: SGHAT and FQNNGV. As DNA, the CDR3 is TGTGCCAGCAGCCCTAGGTGGTCATGGACAGATACGCAGTATTTT. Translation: CASSPRWSWTDTQYF.

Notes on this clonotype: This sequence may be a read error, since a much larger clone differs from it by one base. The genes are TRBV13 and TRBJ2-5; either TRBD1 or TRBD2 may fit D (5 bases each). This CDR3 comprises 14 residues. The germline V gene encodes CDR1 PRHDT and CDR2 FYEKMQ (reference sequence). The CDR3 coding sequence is TGTGCCAGCAGCTCGTCGGCTAGCAGGGAGACCCATTACTTC. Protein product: CASSSSASRETHYF.

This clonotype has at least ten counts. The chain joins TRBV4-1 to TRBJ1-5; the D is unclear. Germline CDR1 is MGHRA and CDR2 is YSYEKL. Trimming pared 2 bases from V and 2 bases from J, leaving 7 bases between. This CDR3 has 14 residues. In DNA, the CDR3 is TGCGCCAGCAGCCAACTCCCGGGCAATCAGCCCCAGCATTTT. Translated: CASSQLPGNQPQHF.

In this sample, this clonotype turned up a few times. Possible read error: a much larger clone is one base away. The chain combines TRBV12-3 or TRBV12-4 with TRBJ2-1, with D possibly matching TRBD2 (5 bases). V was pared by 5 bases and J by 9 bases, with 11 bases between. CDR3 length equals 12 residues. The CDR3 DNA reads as TGTGCCAGCAGTCGCGAGGGCACTGAGCAGTTCTTC. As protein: CASSREGTEQFF.

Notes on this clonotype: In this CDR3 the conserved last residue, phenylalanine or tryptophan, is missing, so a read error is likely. The CDR3 nucleotides are TGCGCCAGCAGTGATCATACCACCGGGGAGCTGTTTTTG. It yields the protein CASSDHTTGELFL. The chain recombines TRBV10-2 with TRBJ2-2; D not certain. The CDR3 consists of 13 residues. Germline lookup yields CDR1 WSHSY and CDR2 SAAADI. Trimming removed 3 bases at V and 4 bases at J, with 6 bases between.

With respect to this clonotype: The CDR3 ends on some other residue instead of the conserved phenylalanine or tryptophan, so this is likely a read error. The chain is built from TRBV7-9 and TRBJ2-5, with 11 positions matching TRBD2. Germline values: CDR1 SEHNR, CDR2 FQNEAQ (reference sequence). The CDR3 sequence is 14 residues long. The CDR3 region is CASILLAGEETQYV. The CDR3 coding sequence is TGTGCCAGCATCTTACTAGCGGGAGAAGAGACCCAGTACGTC.

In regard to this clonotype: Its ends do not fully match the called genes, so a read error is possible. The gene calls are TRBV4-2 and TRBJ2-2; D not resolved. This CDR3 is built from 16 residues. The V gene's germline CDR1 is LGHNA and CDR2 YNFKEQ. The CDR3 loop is CASSHESGSNTWELFF. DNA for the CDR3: TGTGCCAGCAGCCATGAAAGTGGGTCAAACACCTGGGAGCTGTTTTTT.